This T cell receptor beta chain was captured in a study of identical twins. From the 5' RACE reads, TCRdb called clonotypes with MiXCR, one entry per CDR3 protein. The repertoire has 540,000 or so distinct CDR3 sequences, about a fifth of them found once; the top ten carry approximately 0.48%. Trimming removed 1 base from V and 2 bases from J; junction bases left unmatched: 13. This CDR3 region has 18 residues. These data also featured in a second study, about yellow fever vaccine responses in identical twins. From that paper: In identical twins, vaccine T cell responses appeared partly shared and partly individual.

The chain employs TRBV12-3 or TRBV12-4 and TRBJ2-7, with 8 bases aligning to TRBD2. This clonotype was obtained from a woman between 18 and 29 years old in good health. Sequenced input: CD4+ T cells sorted from blood. DNA of the CDR3: TGTGCCAGCAGTTTAGTAGGGTTTGATAGCGGGACCGCCTACGAGCAGTACTTC. Its translation: CASSLVGFDSGTAYEQYF.